This TCR beta chain was captured by sequencing in a study of shared clonotypes between healthy human individuals. General study results and limits: All-four-donor shared clonotypes had higher generation probabilities than non-shared clonotypes did. Sorted-subset sequencing was shown by rarefaction to be incomplete despite large depth. Relative to memory subsets, naive subsets generally showed larger estimated richness.

The CDR3 length is 15 residues. The germline gives CDR1 MDHEN, CDR2 SYDVKM. Trimming took off 2 bases at V and 6 bases at J, with 13 bases between the two ends. Sequencing was performed with immunoSEQ multiplex PCR; in TCRdb, only in-frame clones are kept and a portion is missing. Of around 370,000 clones in the sample, about 96% are singletons; the top ten hold 0.25% to 0.35%. Concerning this clone: Its specificity is unknown.

The specimen was memory CD8+ T cells sorted from blood. Subset in this sample: CD45RO+ cells pooled with CCR7-negative TemRA cells. The chain has TRBV28 and TRBJ2-2; D remains ambiguous. The sequence was collected from a young man in good health. As DNA, the CDR3 is TGTGCCAGCAGTTTAAGTGGCATGAGGTCCGGGGAGCTGTTTTTT. Its protein is CASSLSGMRSGELFF.